What follows describes a single T cell receptor (beta chain). Its antigen is undetermined. The CDR3 extends over 13 amino acids. CDR1 and CDR2 from the germline V gene are ENHRY and SYGVKD. V was pared by 3 bases and J by 8 bases, with 10 bases between. Libraries of TCR beta came from quantitative 5'-RACE with molecular barcodes. TCRdb analysed the 5' RACE reads with MiXCR anew, one entry per CDR3 protein. The data show under 300,000 distinct CDR3 sequences, with about 10% seen just once and under 7% held by the top ten. The sample originates from a study of CD8 T cells in ankylosing spondylitis. Study-wide results and caveats: Seemingly distinctive of ankylosing spondylitis blood was a TCR beta motif formed by eight highly homologous variants. Existing reports had already noted some motif variants in reactive arthritis synovial fluid and blood. As for the disease-linked clones, they showed a CD8+ phenotype and occurred at relatively low frequencies in peripheral blood.

Sequencing input: blood, either unsorted or a sorted T cell fraction (not recorded which). The chain links TRBV10-3 to TRBJ2-2, with D unclear. The receptor comes from a male donor with ankylosing spondylitis or in good health (not recorded which). The DNA of the CDR3 is TGTGCCATCAGTGACCCATTCCGGGGGGAGCTGTTTTTT. As protein: CAISDPFRGELFF.